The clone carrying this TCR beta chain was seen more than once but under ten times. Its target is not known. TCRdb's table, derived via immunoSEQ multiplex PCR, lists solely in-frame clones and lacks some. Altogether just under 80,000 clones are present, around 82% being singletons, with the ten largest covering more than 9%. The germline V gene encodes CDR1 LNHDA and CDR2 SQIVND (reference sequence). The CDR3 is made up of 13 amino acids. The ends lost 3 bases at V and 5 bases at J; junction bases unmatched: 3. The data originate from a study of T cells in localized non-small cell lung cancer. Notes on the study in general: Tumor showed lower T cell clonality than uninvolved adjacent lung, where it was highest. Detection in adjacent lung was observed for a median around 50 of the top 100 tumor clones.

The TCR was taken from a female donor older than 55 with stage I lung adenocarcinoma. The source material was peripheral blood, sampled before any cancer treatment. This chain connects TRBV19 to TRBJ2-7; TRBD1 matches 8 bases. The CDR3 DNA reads TGTGCCAGTAGTATCAGACAGGGGAACGAGCAGTACTTC. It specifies CASSIRQGNEQYF.